This T cell receptor (beta chain) was identified during a study of blood T cell repertoires in COVID-19. On the study more broadly: The United States, Italy and Spain supplied acute and convalescent COVID-19 samples. Sample material is recorded as cDNA or gDNA derived from T cells, B-cell-depleted T cells, or PBMCs.

Per the original data handling: Amplified reference gene primers provided the basis for estimating nucleated cell counts. Libraries were prepared by immunoSEQ multiplex PCR; TCRdb keeps only in-frame clonotypes and omits some of them. The DNA was the basis for D and trimming; V, J and clone size are from that table. The profile shows 99,000 or so clones, roughly 80% of them singletons. Germline CDR1 SGHTA, CDR2 FQGTGA. V was cut by 5 bases and J by 0 bases, with 17 bases left in between. The CDR3 has 17 residues. The sequenced sample was peripheral blood. This clonotype was obtained from a woman in her 70s with acute or convalescent COVID-19. J is TRBJ2-1 and V is TRBV7-3; no firm D call. The CDR3: CASSPSPPQASYNEQFF. The CDR3 DNA follows: TGTGCCAGCAGCCCCTCTCCCCCGCAGGCCTCCTACAATGAGCAGTTCTTC.